These 18 T cell receptor beta chains originate from one sample sequenced in a study of T cell responses to AZD1222 COVID-19 vaccine (dated by TCRdb to 2020 to 2023). Receptor libraries were prepared by the immunoSEQ multiplex PCR assay. TCRdb stores this immuneACCESS table with in-frame sequences only. Part of the clones is absent; in the studies checked, under half of the shortfall reflects unresolved V genes, and no reason is known for the rest. Here the sample has 80,000 to 100,000 clones; around nine tenths occur a single time. Together, the top ten hold over 9% of the sample. The time point label here, explained by the study, means: baseline before first vaccination. The treatment or condition label, as the study defines it: meningococcal conjugate vaccine given as trial control. The material was peripheral blood, obtained on day 0 of MenACWY control vaccination. These receptors were taken from an adult in good health.

This chain joins TRBV30 and TRBJ2-2; TRBD1 aligns across 8 bases. Germline values: CDR1 GTSNPN, CDR2 SVGIG (reference sequence). V dropped 0 bases and J dropped 4; count of bases not matched to a gene: 4. The CDR3 extends over 15 amino acids. The CDR3 here is CAWSVRTGSTGELFF. The CDR3 region has the DNA TGTGCCTGGAGTGTAAGGACAGGGAGCACCGGGGAGCTGTTTTTT.

This clone was seen once. This rearrangement joins TRBV2 to TRBJ1-6; weak D call: TRBD1 (6 bases). The CDR3 is 17 amino acids. Trimming left V 6 bases short and J 0 bases short, with 15 bases between. CDR1 is SNHLY and CDR2 is FYNNEI in the germline V gene. CDR3 region: CASSNWGQSSYNSPLHF. The DNA of the CDR3 is TGTGCCAGCAGCAACTGGGGACAAAGCTCCTATAATTCACCCCTCCACTTT. Full variable domain (remainder filled in from reference TRBV2 and TRBJ1-6): EPEVTQTPSHQVTQMGQEVILRCVPISNHLYFYWYRQILGQKVEFLVSFYNNEISEKSEIFDDQFSVERPDGSNFTLKIRSTKLEDSAMYFCASSNWGQSSYNSPLHFGNGTRLTVT.

This chain connects TRBV4-2 to TRBJ1-2; 8 bases line up with TRBD1. The CDR3 totals 16 residues. Germline trimming cut 1 base from V and 6 bases from J; bases unmatched to any gene: 10. CDR1 and CDR2 from the germline V gene are LGHNA and YNFKEQ. In DNA, the CDR3 is TGTGCCAGCAGCCAAGTTAGGTCAGGGGGCGAGGATGGCTACACCTTC. Protein product: CASSQVRSGGEDGYTF.

This chain links TRBV7-2 with TRBJ1-5, with a possible D match to TRBD1 (5 bases). With 4 bases removed from V and 4 bases from J, the gap between germline ends came to 14 bases. From germline, CDR1 is SGHTA and CDR2 FQGNSA. The CDR3 covers 15 residues. The CDR3 protein is CASSWEGGGNQPQHF. CDR3 DNA sequence: TGTGCCAGCAGCTGGGAAGGTGGGGGGAATCAGCCCCAGCATTTT.

The V gene is TRBV5-1, the J gene TRBJ2-1; D is tentatively TRBD1 or TRBD2 (5 bases each). This CDR3 has 15 residues. V lost 0 bases, J lost 5 bases, and 12 bases lay in between. CDR1 and CDR2 (germline): SGHRS, YFSETQ. CDR3 sequence reads: CASSLAPSRDNEQFF. CDR3 DNA: TGCGCCAGCAGCTTGGCCCCTAGCAGGGACAATGAGCAGTTCTTC.

This clone was seen once. The chain is built from TRBV27 and TRBJ1-2; 8 bases agree with TRBD1. This CDR3 has 16 amino acids. The germline gives CDR1 MNHEY, CDR2 SMNVEV (reference sequence). V lost 1 base and J lost 2; bases outside the gene matches: 6. This CDR3 reads CASSLWAGTGNYGYTF. The CDR3, as DNA: TGTGCCAGCAGTTTATGGGCCGGGACAGGAAACTATGGCTACACCTTC.

This chain connects TRBV10-3 to TRBJ1-1; weak D call: TRBD1 (5 bases). Germline V CDR1 and CDR2: ENHRY, SYGVKD. The CDR3 has 14 residues. The V end lost 8 bases, the J end lost 4 bases, and 17 bases lay between the germline ends. The CDR3 DNA is TGTGCCATCGGCGGGGCCGCGGTTGGCACTGAAGCTTTCTTT. It translates to CAIGGAAVGTEAFF.

The V call is TRBV10-3, the J call TRBJ1-3; 9 bases align to TRBD1. The germline gives CDR1 ENHRY, CDR2 SYGVKD. V trimming: 6 bases; J trimming: 3 bases; junction bases outside the gene matches: 3. This CDR3 comprises 14 residues. For the CDR3, the DNA is TGTGCCATCAGGGGACAGGGAGTTGGAAACACCATATATTTT. The encoded protein is CAIRGQGVGNTIYF.

This clone was counted only a few times. The chain carries TRBV30 and TRBJ1-3; 7 nucleotides align to TRBD1. The CDR3 spans 16 residues. Germline values: CDR1 GTSNPN, CDR2 SVGIG (reference sequence). Trimming took 4 bases from V and 0 from J; bases not matched to a gene: 9. CDR3 residues: CAWNHQTGTSGNTIYF. CDR3 in DNA: TGTGCCTGGAACCATCAGACAGGGACCTCTGGAAACACCATATATTTT.

This clone has only one observation. This chain uses TRBV4-1 with TRBJ1-4; unclear D gene. The CDR3 contains 12 residues. Germline-derived CDR1 and CDR2 are MGHRA and YSYEKL. Trimming took off 0 bases at V and 8 bases at J, with 4 bases between the two ends. The CDR3 loop reads CASSQEGEKLFF. The DNA for the CDR3 is TGCGCCAGCAGCCAAGAAGGCGAAAAACTGTTTTTT.

The chain is built from TRBV3-1 (or the pseudogene TRBV3-2) and TRBJ1-5; D gene unclear. The CDR3 runs to 14 residues. V was cut by 0 bases and J by 2 bases, with 5 bases left in between. Per germline, CDR1 LGHDT and CDR2 YNNKEL (reference sequence). The CDR3 sequence is CASSQESGNQPQHF. The CDR3 DNA is TGTGCCAGCAGCCAAGAATCGGGCAATCAGCCCCAGCATTTT.

The chain employs TRBV13 and TRBJ1-1; the D gene is possibly TRBD1 (5 bases). V gave up 4 bases and J gave up 5 bases, with 14 bases separating them. The CDR3 spans 14 residues. CDR1 is PRHDT and CDR2 is FYEKMQ in the germline V gene (reference sequence). CDR3 sequence: CASSWGGGETEAFF. DNA for the CDR3: TGTGCCAGCAGCTGGGGGGGTGGCGAGACTGAAGCTTTCTTT.

The rearrangement links TRBV7-2 to TRBJ1-2; 9 nucleotides line up with TRBD1. The CDR3 has 14 residues. Per the germline V gene, CDR1 is SGHTA and CDR2 is FQGNSA. Trimming removed 4 bases from V and 3 bases from J; junction bases left unmatched: 3. The DNA for the CDR3 is TGTGCCAGCAGCTCAACAGGGGGCGACTATGGCTACACCTTC. Protein sequence: CASSSTGGDYGYTF. Variable domain in full (rest from reference TRBV7-2 and TRBJ1-2): GAGVSQSPSNKVTEKGKDVELRCDPISGHTALYWYRQSLGQGLEFLIYFQGNSAPDKSGLPSDRFSAERTGGSVSTLTIQRTQQEDSAVYLCASSSTGGDYGYTFGSGTRLTVV.

J is TRBJ2-7 and V is TRBV12-5; 7 bases are shared with TRBD1. V shed 1 base and J 0 bases; nucleotides not matched to a gene: 3. Germline-derived CDR1 and CDR2 are LGHNT and FRNRAP. The CDR3 is 15 residues long. CDR3 nucleotide sequence: TGTGCTAGTGGTTTGGGGGGACAGATCTCCTACGAGCAGTACTTC. This encodes CASGLGGQISYEQYF.

This clone was found a few times. V usage is TRBV15 and J usage is TRBJ1-4; D possibly corresponds to TRBD1 (5 bases). The germline V gene has CDR1 LNHNV and CDR2 YYDKDF (reference sequence). V lost 3 bases and J lost 4, with 12 bases in between. This CDR3 is built from 15 residues. Here the CDR3 DNA reads TGTGCCACCAGCAGGGGGGAGTTGGATAATGAAAAACTGTTTTTT. This gives the protein CATSRGELDNEKLFF.

V and J are TRBV7-2 and TRBJ1-2; D call uncertain. Germline V gene sequence: CDR1 SGHTA, CDR2 FQGNSA. The V end was cut by 3 bases, the J end by 4 bases, with 12 bases between. This CDR3 comprises 14 residues. The CDR3 protein is CASSLWQAPYGYTF. The CDR3 nucleotides are TGTGCCAGCAGCTTGTGGCAGGCACCCTATGGCTACACCTTC.

This clone came up a few times. This chain connects TRBV5-1 to TRBJ1-1; D is uncertain. This CDR3 is built from 13 residues. Germline V gene sequence: CDR1 SGHRS, CDR2 YFSETQ. Trimming stripped 9 bases from V and 0 bases from J, with 12 bases between. CDR3 bases: TGCGCCACCAAACTTCAGCTGAACACTGAAGCTTTCTTT. Its translation: CATKLQLNTEAFF. Drawing the rest from reference TRBV5-1 and TRBJ1-1, the complete variable domain is KAGVTQTPRYLIKTRGQQVTLSCSPISGHRSVSWYQQTPGQGLQFLFEYFSETQRNKGNFPGRFSGRQFSNSRSEMNVSTLELGDSALYLCATKLQLNTEAFFGQGTRLTVV.

The CDR3 region is CASTHHVDAEQFF. CDR3 DNA: TGTGCCAGCACTCATCACGTAGACGCCGAGCAGTTCTTC. The chain couples TRBV12-3 or TRBV12-4 to TRBJ2-1; D gene ambiguous. CDR3 length equals 13 residues. The germline V and J ends were trimmed by 7 bases and 10 bases, with 17 bases remaining between them.